The sequence of this T cell receptor (beta chain) was determined in a study of CD8 T cells in ankylosing spondylitis. Findings and caveats of the study: Within ankylosing spondylitis blood, a TCR beta motif made up of eight highly homologous variants appeared to be characteristic.

CDR1 is LNHNV, CDR2 YYDKDF, per germline (reference sequence). V lost 1 base to trimming and J lost 7 bases, with 8 bases between them. The length of the CDR3 is 14 residues. To note about this clonotype: Its matching antigen is unknown.

TCRdb re-called the 5' RACE reads through MiXCR, storing one row per CDR3 protein. The table shows approximately 550,000 distinct CDR3 sequences, with roughly 13% occurring only once. The sequence derives from a male donor with ankylosing spondylitis. The genes are TRBV15 and TRBJ1-6; D is ambiguous. Sequenced: blood, either unsorted or a sorted T cell fraction (not recorded which). The CDR3 loop reads CATSRGDGNSPLHF. The CDR3, as DNA: TGTGCCACCAGCAGAGGCGATGGGAATTCACCCCTCCACTTT.